This TCR beta chain comes out of a study of blood T cell repertoires in COVID-19. In the original workflow: Nucleated cell number was recorded as an estimate derived from reference gene primer amplification. The assay was immunoSEQ multiplex PCR, and TCRdb's table has in-frame clones only and misses some. The V and J calls and clone size were taken over from that table, and D and trimming were inferred from the DNA. The table lists roughly 320,000 clones, 85% to 90% of them singletons. CDR1 SGHNT and CDR2 YENEEA come from the germline V gene. The V and J ends lost 5 bases and 5 bases respectively, with 19 bases between them. The CDR3 has 16 amino acids.

This sequence was found in a woman in her twenties or thirties with COVID-19, enrolled during active disease. The V and J genes are TRBV11-3 and TRBJ2-1, with a weak D call TRBD2 (7 bases). The source material was peripheral blood. CDR3 nucleotide sequence: TGTGCCAGCAGCCCAGCAGGTCGCGGGGGCAACAATGAGCAGTTCTTC. Protein product: CASSPAGRGGNNEQFF.